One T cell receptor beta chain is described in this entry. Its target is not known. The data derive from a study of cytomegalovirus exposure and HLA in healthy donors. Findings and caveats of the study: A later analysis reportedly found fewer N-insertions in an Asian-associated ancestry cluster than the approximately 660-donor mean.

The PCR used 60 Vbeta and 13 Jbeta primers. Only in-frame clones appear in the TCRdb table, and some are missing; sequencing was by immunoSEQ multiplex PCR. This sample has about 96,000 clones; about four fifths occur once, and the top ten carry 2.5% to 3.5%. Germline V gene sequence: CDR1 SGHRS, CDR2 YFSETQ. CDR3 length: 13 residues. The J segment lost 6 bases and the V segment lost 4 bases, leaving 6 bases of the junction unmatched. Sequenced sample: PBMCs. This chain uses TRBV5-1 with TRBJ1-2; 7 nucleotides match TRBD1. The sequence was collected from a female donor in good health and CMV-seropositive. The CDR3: CASSPGQGDGYTF. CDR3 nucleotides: TGCGCCAGCAGCCCTGGGCAGGGGGATGGCTACACCTTC.